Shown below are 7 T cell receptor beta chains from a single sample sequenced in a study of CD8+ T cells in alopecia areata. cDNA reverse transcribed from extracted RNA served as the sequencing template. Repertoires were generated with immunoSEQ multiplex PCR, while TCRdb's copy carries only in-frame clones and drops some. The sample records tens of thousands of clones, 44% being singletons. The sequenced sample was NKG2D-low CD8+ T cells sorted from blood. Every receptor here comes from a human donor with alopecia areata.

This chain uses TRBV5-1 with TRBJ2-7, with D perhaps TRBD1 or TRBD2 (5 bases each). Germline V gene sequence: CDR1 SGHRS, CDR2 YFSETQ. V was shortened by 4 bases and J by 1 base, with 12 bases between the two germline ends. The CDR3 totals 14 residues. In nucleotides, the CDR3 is TGCGCCAGCAGCCCTGGGACGGTTTCCTACGAGCAGTACTTC. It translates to CASSPGTVSYEQYF.

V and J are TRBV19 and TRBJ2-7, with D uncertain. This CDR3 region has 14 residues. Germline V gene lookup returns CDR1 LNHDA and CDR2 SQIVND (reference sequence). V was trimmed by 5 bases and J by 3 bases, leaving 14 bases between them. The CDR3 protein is CASSAAADDYEQYF. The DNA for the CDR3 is TGTGCCAGTAGTGCGGCAGCCGATGACTACGAGCAGTACTTC.

For the CDR3, the DNA is TGTGCCAATCGTGAGGGGCAAGACACCGGGGAGCTGTTTTTT. This sequence encodes CANREGQDTGELFF. The chain joins TRBV2 to TRBJ2-2, with D perhaps TRBD1 or TRBD2 (5 bases each). Deletions cut 10 bases from V and 3 bases from J, with 15 bases between. This CDR3 region has 14 residues. Germline V gives CDR1 SNHLY, CDR2 FYNNEI.

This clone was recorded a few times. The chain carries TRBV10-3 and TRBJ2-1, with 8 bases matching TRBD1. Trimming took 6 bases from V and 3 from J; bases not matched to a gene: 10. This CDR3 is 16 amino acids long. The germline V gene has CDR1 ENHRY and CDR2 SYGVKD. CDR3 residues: CAIRRPGQADYNEQFF. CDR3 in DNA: TGTGCCATCAGGCGACCGGGACAGGCCGACTACAATGAGCAGTTCTTC.

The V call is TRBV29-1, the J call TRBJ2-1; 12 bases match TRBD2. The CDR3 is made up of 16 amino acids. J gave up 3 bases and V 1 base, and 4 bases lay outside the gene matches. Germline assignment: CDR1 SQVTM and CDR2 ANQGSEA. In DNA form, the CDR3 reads TGCAGCGTTGAAGGCCAGACTAGCGGGAGCTACAATGAGCAGTTCTTC. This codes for CSVEGQTSGSYNEQFF.

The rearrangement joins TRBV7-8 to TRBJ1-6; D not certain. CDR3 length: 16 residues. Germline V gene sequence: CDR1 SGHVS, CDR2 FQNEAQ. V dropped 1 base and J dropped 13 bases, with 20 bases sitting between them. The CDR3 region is CASSLVTVNAASPLHF. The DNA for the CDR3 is TGTGCCAGCAGCTTAGTTACGGTGAATGCCGCTTCGCCCCTCCACTTT.

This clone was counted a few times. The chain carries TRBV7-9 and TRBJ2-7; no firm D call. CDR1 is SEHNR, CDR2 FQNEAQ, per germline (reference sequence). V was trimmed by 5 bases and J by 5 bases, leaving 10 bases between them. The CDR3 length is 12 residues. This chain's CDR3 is CASSARWDEQYF. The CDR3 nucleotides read TGTGCCAGCAGCGCCCGGTGGGACGAGCAGTACTTC.